These T cell receptor beta chains were read from a single sample in a study of cytotoxic CD8 clonotypes in ibrutinib-treated CLL. Data came from immunoSEQ multiplex PCR; TCRdb stores just in-frame clones and leaves some out. The table lists some 23,000 clones, approximately 71% of them singletons, with approximately 46% in the top ten. The specimen comprised PBMCs, sampled after 12 months of ibrutinib treatment. The receptors were sampled from a human donor with chronic lymphocytic leukemia. Each CDR3 is given with its conserved first and last residue. A D gene is named only where the DNA matches it firmly. Rows may omit the clone size; those that give it use once, few, many or a size class.

d_call	v_call	j_call	clone_size	cdr3_aa	cdr3_nt
NA	TRBV19	TRBJ1-1	NA	CASSQTTGNTEAFF	TGTGCCAGTAGTCAAACAACAGGGAACACTGAAGCTTTCTTT
NA	TRBV7-7	TRBJ2-6	NA	CASSSLPSTLSSGANVLTF	TGTGCTAGCAGCTCCCTGCCCTCCACCCTGAGCTCTGGGGCCAACGTCCTGACTTTC
NA	TRBV29-1	TRBJ1-5	NA	CSVESPAYSNQPQHF	TGCAGCGTTGAAAGTCCAGCGTATAGCAATCAGCCCCAGCATTTT
TRBD1	TRBV11-2	TRBJ2-7	NA	CASSLGGTGPPEQYF	TGTGCCAGCAGCTTAGGGGGGACAGGTCCCCCCGAGCAGTACTTC
NA	TRBV4-3	TRBJ2-7	NA	CASSQGAGLFYEQYF	TGCGCCAGCAGCCAAGGGGCAGGATTGTTCTACGAGCAGTACTTC
TRBD2	TRBV5-4	TRBJ2-5	NA	CASSLGRGGASETQYF	TGTGCCAGCAGCTTGGGTCGCGGGGGGGCCTCCGAGACCCAGTACTTC
TRBD2	TRBV28	TRBJ2-1	NA	CASSLPRGVSHNNEQFF	TGTGCCAGCAGTCTCCCGCGGGGGGTATCACATAACAATGAGCAGTTCTTC
TRBD1	TRBV30	TRBJ2-7	few	CAWRGQGISYEQYF	TGTGCCTGGAGAGGACAGGGTATTTCCTACGAGCAGTACTTC
TRBD1	TRBV18	TRBJ1-4	few	CASSPGQGEKLFF	TGTGCCAGCTCTCCGGGACAGGGTGAAAAACTGTTTTTT
TRBD2	TRBV18	TRBJ2-3	NA	CASSPTLAGGTDTQYF	TGTGCCAGCTCTCCTACCTTGGCGGGGGGCACAGATACGCAGTATTTT
TRBD2	TRBV7-8	TRBJ2-5	NA	CASSVGRAGLAGGRETQYF	TGTGCCAGCAGCGTAGGAAGGGCGGGACTAGCGGGGGGTAGAGAGACCCAGTACTTC
NA	TRBV5-8	TRBJ1-2	NA	CASSLGWTYGYTF	TGTGCCAGCAGCTTGGGGTGGACCTATGGCTACACCTTC
TRBD1	TRBV5-1	TRBJ2-7	once	CASSLGTGNELSPAQYF	TGCGCCAGCAGCTTGGGGACAGGGAACGAGCTTTCCCCGGCGCAGTACTTC
TRBD2	TRBV29-1	TRBJ2-2	NA	CSVERGGTGELFF	TGCAGCGTTGAGCGGGGGGGCACCGGGGAGCTGTTTTTT
NA	TRBV7-2	TRBJ2-2	NA	CASSLVGAGELFF	TGTGCCAGCAGCTTAGTCGGGGCCGGGGAGCTGTTTTTT
TRBD1	TRBV30	TRBJ1-1	NA	CAWSPGTANTEAFF	TGTGCCTGGAGTCCGGGGACAGCTAACACTGAAGCTTTCTTT
TRBD2	TRBV7-3	TRBJ2-1	NA	CASSLAGTSGHNEQFF	TGTGCCAGCAGCTTAGCCGGGACTAGCGGCCACAATGAGCAGTTCTTC
NA	TRBV28	TRBJ1-5	NA	CASTQTEQPQHF	TGTGCCTCAACCCAGACAGAACAGCCCCAGCATTTT
NA	TRBV9	TRBJ2-1	large	CASTQDGLVYNEQFF	TGTGCCAGCACCCAAGACGGGCTAGTGTACAATGAGCAGTTCTTC
NA	TRBV18	TRBJ2-7	few	CASSPPAGEQYF	TGTGCCAGCTCACCACCCGCTGGGGAGCAGTACTTC
TRBD2	TRBV9	TRBJ2-1	few	CASSEAGGPSNEQFF	TGTGCCAGCAGCGAAGCGGGGGGCCCAAGCAATGAGCAGTTCTTC
NA	TRBV5-1	TRBJ2-1	NA	CASSGSVGPLNEQFF	TGCGCCAGCAGCGGTAGTGTAGGTCCCTTAAATGAGCAGTTCTTC
TRBD1	TRBV15	TRBJ1-2	NA	CATSSRTGVGGYTF	TGTGCCACCAGCAGCAGGACAGGGGTAGGTGGCTACACCTTC
NA	TRBV27	TRBJ2-3	NA	CASSLSFTDTQYF	TGTGCCAGCAGTTTATCGTTCACAGATACGCAGTATTTT
TRBD1	TRBV7-9	TRBJ1-3	few	CASGDSTSNSGNTIYF	TGTGCCAGCGGGGACAGCACCTCGAACTCTGGAAACACCATATATTTT
TRBD1	TRBV5-1	TRBJ1-4	NA	CASSPQGATNEKLFF	TGCGCCAGCAGCCCTCAGGGGGCCACTAATGAAAAACTGTTTTTT
NA	TRBV11-2	TRBJ1-3	medium-sized	CASTLQTGNTIYF	TGTGCCAGCACGCTACAAACCGGGAACACCATATATTTT
NA	TRBV16	TRBJ1-5	NA	CASSQLVSNQPQHF	TGTGCCAGCAGCCAATTGGTTAGCAATCAGCCCCAGCATTTT
NA	TRBV30	TRBJ1-3	few	CAWRRMGATPGNTIYF	TGTGCCTGGCGGAGGATGGGGGCCACTCCTGGAAACACCATATATTTT
TRBD1	TRBV6-5	TRBJ2-5	few	CASYGQGQETQYF	TGTGCCAGTTACGGACAGGGCCAAGAGACCCAGTACTTC
NA	TRBV9	TRBJ1-2	NA	CASSVQESNYGYTF	TGTGCCAGCAGCGTGCAGGAGTCTAACTATGGCTACACCTTC
TRBD2	TRBV11-3	TRBJ2-1	NA	CASSPSGGAPQFF	TGTGCCAGCAGCCCGAGCGGGGGGGCCCCTCAGTTCTTC
TRBD1	TRBV12-5	TRBJ2-3	NA	CASAQGTSTDTQYF	TGTGCTAGTGCACAGGGGACAAGCACAGATACGCAGTATTTT
NA	TRBV6-5	TRBJ1-5	few	CASSQGGGPQHF	TGTGCCAGCAGTCAAGGGGGGGGGCCCCAGCATTTT
NA	TRBV6-5	TRBJ2-7	NA	CASSWTVDSYEQYF	TGTGCCAGCAGTTGGACGGTCGACAGCTACGAGCAGTACTTC
NA	TRBV6-5	TRBJ2-2	once	CASSSYPGELFF	TGTGCCAGCAGTAGCTACCCGGGGGAGCTGTTTTTT
NA	TRBV7-9	TRBJ2-7	NA	CASSLVRLTQGGSYEQYF	TGTGCCAGCAGCTTAGTGAGGTTAACACAGGGCGGCTCCTACGAGCAGTACTTC
NA	TRBV4-1	TRBJ1-4	many	CASSQDGRVNEKLFF	TGCGCCAGCAGCCAAGATGGAAGGGTAAATGAAAAACTGTTTTTT
NA	TRBV15	TRBJ1-1	once	CATSSRGGAGREAFF	TGTGCCACCAGCTCGCGAGGGGGGGCCGGCCGTGAAGCTTTCTTT
NA	TRBV11-3	TRBJ2-7	NA	CASSLGQDYEQYF	TGTGCCAGCAGCTTAGGACAGGACTACGAGCAGTACTTC
NA	TRBV5-1	TRBJ1-1	NA	CASSLASTNTEAFF	TGCGCCAGCAGCTTGGCGAGTACAAACACTGAAGCTTTCTTT
TRBD1	TRBV7-3	TRBJ2-3	NA	CASSAGTVSADTQYF	TGTGCCAGCAGCGCCGGGACAGTTTCTGCAGATACGCAGTATTTT
NA	TRBV10-3	TRBJ1-1	NA	CAISEQGNTEAFF	TGTGCCATCAGTGAGCAGGGGAACACTGAAGCTTTCTTT
NA	TRBV6-5	TRBJ1-6	NA	CASSEGPEGNSPLHF	TGTGCCAGCAGCGAGGGTCCGGAGGGCAATTCACCCCTCCACTTT
NA	TRBV6-6	TRBJ2-5	NA	CASSFGHQETQYF	TGTGCCAGCAGTTTCGGACACCAAGAGACCCAGTACTTC
NA	TRBV7-2	TRBJ1-1	NA	CASSLGGSTEAFF	TGTGCCAGCAGCTTAGGAGGGAGCACTGAAGCTTTCTTT
NA	TRBV6-6	TRBJ2-7	NA	CASTSRTLYEQYF	TGTGCCAGCACCTCCAGGACCCTCTACGAGCAGTACTTC
NA	TRBV11-3	TRBJ2-1	NA	CASSPSGERYNEQFF	TGTGCCAGCAGCCCCAGCGGAGAACGCTACAATGAGCAGTTCTTC
NA	TRBV9	TRBJ2-7	few	CASSVGWAVREQYF	TGTGCCAGCAGCGTAGGGTGGGCGGTCCGCGAGCAGTACTTC
NA	TRBV11-2	TRBJ2-5	NA	CASSRGQLKETQYF	TGTGCCAGCAGCCGAGGACAGTTGAAAGAGACCCAGTACTTC
NA	TRBV30	TRBJ1-2	few	CAWSLGINYGYTF	TGTGCCTGGAGTCTAGGTATTAACTATGGCTACACCTTC
NA	TRBV5-1	TRBJ2-7	NA	CASSFQNQGEEQYF	TGCGCCAGCAGCTTTCAGAACCAGGGTGAGGAGCAGTACTTC
TRBD1	TRBV27	TRBJ1-3	NA	CASRLQGISGNTIYF	TGTGCCAGCAGACTACAGGGGATCTCTGGAAACACCATATATTTT
NA	TRBV5-4	TRBJ2-5	NA	CASSLPGGTETQYF	TGTGCCAGCAGCCTTCCGGGGGGCACGGAGACCCAGTACTTC
NA	TRBV11-2	TRBJ1-1	NA	CASSLGGNTEAFF	TGTGCCAGCAGCTTAGGTGGGAACACTGAAGCTTTCTTT
TRBD2	TRBV15	TRBJ2-5	NA	CATSRDPTSGGETQYF	TGTGCCACCAGCAGAGATCCAACTAGCGGGGGAGAGACCCAGTACTTC
TRBD1	TRBV7-3	TRBJ2-2	few	CASSPTGATNTGELFF	TGTGCCAGCAGCCCCACAGGGGCCACGAACACCGGGGAGCTGTTTTTT
NA	TRBV9	TRBJ2-3	NA	CASSPRDTLTDTQYF	TGTGCCAGCAGCCCCCGGGACACCCTGACAGATACGCAGTATTTT
TRBD1	TRBV9	TRBJ2-1	NA	CASSTRTGANEQFF	TGTGCCAGCAGCACCAGGACAGGGGCCAATGAGCAGTTCTTC